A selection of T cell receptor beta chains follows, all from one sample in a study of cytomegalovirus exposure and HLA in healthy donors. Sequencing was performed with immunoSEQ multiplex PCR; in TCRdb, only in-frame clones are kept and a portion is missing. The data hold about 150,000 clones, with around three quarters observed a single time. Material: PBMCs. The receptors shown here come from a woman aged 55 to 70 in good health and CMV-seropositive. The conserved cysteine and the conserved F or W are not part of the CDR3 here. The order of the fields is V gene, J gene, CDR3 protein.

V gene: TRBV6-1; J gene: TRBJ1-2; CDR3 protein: ASSEQGVDGYT
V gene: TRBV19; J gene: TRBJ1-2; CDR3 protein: ASSDTGGGIYGYT
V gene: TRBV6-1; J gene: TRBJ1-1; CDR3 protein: ASSAERANTEAF
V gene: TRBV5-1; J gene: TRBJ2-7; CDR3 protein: ASRDRLISYEQY
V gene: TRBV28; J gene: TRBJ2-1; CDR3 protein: ASSFSGNEQF
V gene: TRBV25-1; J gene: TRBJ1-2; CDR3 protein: ASSDGQFRGYT
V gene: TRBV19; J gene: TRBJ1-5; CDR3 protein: ASKSADSSNQPQH
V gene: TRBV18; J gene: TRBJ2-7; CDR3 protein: ASSPPSAYYEQY
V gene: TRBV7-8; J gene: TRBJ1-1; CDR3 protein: ASSVARTGPMNTEAF
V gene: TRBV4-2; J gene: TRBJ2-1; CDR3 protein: ASRGEAGGHLNEQF
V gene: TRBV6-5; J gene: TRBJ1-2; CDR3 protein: ASSLTQGAGGYT
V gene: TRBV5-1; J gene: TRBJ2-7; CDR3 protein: ASSLVTGSTYEQY
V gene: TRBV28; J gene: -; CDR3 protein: ASSTTDPYEQY
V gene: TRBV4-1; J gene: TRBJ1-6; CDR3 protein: ASSPSPGGSNSPLH
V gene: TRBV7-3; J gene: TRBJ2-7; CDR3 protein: ASSLGTSGALPYEQY
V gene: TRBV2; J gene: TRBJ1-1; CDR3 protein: ASSVQGTEAF
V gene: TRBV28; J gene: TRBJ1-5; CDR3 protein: ASSQDYQPQH
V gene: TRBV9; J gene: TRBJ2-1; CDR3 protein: ASSVMLAPLNEQF
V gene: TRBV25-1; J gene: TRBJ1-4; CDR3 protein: ASAGRGRKLF
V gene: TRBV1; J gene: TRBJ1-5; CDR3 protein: TSSQDTFRRTGFGQPQH
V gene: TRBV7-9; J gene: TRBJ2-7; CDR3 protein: ASSFGQPINEQY
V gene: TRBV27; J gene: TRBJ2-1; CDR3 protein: ASSLGRGLSSYNEQF
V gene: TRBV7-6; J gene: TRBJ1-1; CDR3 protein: ASSPTLTGEAF
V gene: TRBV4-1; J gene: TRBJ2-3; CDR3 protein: ASSLRQAFTDTQY
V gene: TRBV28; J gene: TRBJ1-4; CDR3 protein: ASSSSEATNEKLF
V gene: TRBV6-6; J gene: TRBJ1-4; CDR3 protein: ASSLSRGATNEKLF
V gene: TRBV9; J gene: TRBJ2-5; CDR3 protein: ASSVTGTQLQETQY
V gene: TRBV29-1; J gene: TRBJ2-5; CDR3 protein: SVVGSGRYETQY
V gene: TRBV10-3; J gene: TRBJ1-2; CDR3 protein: AISDRAGGYT
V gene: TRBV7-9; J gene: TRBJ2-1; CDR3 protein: ASSRTMNEQF
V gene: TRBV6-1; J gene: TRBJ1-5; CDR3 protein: ASRQGGSNQPQH
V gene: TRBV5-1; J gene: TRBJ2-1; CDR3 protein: ASSPGLAGGDEQF
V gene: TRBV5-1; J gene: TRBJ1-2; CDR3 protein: ASSSGMGGYT
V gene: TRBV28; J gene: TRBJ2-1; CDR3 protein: ASSFYDRRGGMYNEQF
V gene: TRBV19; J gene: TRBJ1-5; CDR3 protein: ASSTRQTGYSNQPQH
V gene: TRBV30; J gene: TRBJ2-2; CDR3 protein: AWKVTGTANGELF
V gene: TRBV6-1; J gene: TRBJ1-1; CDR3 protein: ASSRLGQKNTEAF
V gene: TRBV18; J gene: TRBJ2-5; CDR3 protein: ASSPLLAGETQY
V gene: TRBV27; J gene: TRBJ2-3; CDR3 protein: ASSLSGRELSKTQY
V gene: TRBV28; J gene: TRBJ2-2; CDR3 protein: ASSPPTSGSGELF
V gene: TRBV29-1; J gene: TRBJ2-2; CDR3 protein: SVVRQNTGELF
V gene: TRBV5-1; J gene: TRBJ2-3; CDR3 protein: ASSGGADTSTDTQY
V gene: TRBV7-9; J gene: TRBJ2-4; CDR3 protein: ASSSSAGGDIQY
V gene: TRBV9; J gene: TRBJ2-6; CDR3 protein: ASSVVATGANVLT
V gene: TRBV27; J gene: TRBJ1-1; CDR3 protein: ASTPDREVGTEAF
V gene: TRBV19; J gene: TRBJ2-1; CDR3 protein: ASSRSGIYNEQF
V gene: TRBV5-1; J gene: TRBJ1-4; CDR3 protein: ASSLVFGAGDEKLF
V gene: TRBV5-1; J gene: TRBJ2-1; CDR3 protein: ASSRPGNEQF